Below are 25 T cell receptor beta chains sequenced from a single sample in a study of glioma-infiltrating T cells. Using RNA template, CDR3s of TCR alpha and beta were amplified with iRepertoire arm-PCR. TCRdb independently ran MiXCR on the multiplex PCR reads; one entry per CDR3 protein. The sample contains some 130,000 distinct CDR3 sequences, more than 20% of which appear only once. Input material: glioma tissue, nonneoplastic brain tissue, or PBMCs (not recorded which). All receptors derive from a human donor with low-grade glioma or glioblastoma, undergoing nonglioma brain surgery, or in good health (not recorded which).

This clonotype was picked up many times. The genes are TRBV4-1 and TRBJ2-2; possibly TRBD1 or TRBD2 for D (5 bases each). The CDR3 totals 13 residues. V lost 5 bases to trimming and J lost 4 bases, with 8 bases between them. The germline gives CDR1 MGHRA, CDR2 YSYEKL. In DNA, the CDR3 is TGCGCCAGCAGCTATGGGGGCACCGGGGAGCTGTTTTTT. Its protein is CASSYGGTGELFF.

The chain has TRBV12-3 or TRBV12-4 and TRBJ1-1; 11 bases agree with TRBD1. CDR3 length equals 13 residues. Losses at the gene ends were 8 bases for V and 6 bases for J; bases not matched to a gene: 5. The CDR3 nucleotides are TGTGCCAGCCTCTGGACAGGGGGCGCTGAAGCTTTCTTT. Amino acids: CASLWTGGAEAFF.

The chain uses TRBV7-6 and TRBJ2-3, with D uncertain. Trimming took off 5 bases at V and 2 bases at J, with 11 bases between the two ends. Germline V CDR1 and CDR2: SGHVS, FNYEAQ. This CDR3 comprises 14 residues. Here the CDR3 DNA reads TGTGCCAGCAGCCTCGGTAGGAACACAGATACGCAGTATTTT. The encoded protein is CASSLGRNTDTQYF.

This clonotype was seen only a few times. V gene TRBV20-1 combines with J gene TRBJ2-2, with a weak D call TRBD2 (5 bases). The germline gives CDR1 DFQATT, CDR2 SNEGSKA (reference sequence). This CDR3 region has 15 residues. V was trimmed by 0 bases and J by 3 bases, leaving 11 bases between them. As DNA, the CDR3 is TGCAGTGCTAGAGATCCGGCGGACTACACCGGGGAGCTGTTTTTT. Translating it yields CSARDPADYTGELFF.

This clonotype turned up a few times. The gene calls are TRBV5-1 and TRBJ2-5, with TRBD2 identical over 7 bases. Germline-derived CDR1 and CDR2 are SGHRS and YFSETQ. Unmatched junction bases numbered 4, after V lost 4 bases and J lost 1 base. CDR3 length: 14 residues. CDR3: CASSGGLIQETQYF. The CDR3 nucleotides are TGCGCCAGCAGCGGGGGACTAATCCAAGAGACCCAGTACTTC.

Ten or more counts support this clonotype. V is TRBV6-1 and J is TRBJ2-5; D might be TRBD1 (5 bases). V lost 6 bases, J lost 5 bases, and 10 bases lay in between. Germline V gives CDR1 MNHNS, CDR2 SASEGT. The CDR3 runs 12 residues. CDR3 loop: CASRGERETQYF. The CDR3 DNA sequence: TGTGCCAGCAGAGGGGAACGGGAGACCCAGTACTTC.

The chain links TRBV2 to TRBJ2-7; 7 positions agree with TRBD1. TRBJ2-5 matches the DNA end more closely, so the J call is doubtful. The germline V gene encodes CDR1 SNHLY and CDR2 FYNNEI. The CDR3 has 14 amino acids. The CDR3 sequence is CASRRDRDEETQYF. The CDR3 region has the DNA TGTGCCAGCAGGAGAGACAGGGACGAAGAGACCCAGTACTTC.

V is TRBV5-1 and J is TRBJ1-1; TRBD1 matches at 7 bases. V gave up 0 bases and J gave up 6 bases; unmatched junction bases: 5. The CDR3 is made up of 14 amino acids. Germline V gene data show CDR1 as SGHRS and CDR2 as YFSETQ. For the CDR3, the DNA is TGCGCCAGCAGCTTGGCCGAGGGGGCCGCTGAAGCTTTCTTT. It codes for CASSLAEGAAEAFF.

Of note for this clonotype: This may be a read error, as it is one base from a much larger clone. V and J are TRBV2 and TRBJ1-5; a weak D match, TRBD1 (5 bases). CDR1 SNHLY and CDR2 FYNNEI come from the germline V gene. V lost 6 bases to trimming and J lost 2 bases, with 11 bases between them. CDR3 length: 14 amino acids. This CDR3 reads CASSSDTGNQPQHF. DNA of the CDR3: TGTGCCAGCAGCTCGGACACTGGCAATCAGCCCCAGCATTTT.

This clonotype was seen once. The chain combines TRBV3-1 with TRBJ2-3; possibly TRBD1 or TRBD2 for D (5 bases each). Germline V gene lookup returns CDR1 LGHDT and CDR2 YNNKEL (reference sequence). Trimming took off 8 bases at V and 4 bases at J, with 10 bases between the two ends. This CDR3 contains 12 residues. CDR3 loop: CASSGTADTQYF. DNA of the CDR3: TGTGCCAGCTCCGGGACCGCAGATACGCAGTATTTT.

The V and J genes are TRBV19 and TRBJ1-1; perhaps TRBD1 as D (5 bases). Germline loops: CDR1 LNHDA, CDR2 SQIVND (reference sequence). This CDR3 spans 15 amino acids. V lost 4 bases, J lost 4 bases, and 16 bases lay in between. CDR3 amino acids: CASSKGPGPATEAFF. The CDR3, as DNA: TGTGCCAGTAGTAAGGGGCCGGGGCCTGCCACTGAAGCTTTCTTT.

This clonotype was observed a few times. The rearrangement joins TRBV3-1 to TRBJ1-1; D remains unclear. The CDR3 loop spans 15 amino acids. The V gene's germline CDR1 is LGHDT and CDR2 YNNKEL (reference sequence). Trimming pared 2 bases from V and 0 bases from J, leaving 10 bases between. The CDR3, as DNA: TGTGCCAGCAGCCAATTCGGGTTCATGAACACTGAAGCTTTCTTT. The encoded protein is CASSQFGFMNTEAFF. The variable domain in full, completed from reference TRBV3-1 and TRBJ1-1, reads DTAVSQTPKYLVTQMGNDKSIKCEQNLGHDTMYWYKQDSKKFLKIMFSYNNKELIINETVPNRFSPKSPDKAHLNLHINSLELGDSAVYFCASSQFGFMNTEAFFGQGTRLTVV.

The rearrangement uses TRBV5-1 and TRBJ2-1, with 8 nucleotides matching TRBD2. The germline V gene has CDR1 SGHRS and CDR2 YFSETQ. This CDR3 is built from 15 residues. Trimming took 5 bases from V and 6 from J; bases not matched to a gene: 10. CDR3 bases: TGCGCCAGCAGTCATGACGGAGCGGGAGCCAATGAGCAGTTCTTC. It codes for CASSHDGAGANEQFF.

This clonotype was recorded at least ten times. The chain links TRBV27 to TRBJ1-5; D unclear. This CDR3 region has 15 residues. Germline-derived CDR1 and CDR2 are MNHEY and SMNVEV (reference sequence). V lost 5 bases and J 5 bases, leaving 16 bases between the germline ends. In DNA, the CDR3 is TGTGCCAGCAGTGCCCGTCCGACGAAGGATCAGCCCCAGCATTTT. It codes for CASSARPTKDQPQHF.

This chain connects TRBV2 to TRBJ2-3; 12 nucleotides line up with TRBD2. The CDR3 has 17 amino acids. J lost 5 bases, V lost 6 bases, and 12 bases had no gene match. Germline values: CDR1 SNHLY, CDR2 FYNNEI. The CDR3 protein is CASSHGLAGGPVDTQYF. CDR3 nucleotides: TGTGCCAGCAGCCACGGTCTAGCGGGGGGGCCCGTAGATACGCAGTATTTT.

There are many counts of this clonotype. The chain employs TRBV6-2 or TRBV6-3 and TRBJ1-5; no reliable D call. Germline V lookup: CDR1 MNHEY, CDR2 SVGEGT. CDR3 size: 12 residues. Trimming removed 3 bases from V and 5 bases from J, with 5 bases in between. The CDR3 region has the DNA TGTGCCAGCAGTTATGTCGATCAGCCCCAGCATTTT. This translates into CASSYVDQPQHF.

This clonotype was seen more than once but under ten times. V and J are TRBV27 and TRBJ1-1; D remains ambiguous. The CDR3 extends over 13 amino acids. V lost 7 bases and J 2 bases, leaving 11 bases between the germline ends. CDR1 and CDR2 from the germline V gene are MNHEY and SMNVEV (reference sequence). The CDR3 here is CASNFAVNTEAFF. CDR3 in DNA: TGTGCCAGCAATTTTGCGGTTAACACTGAAGCTTTCTTT.

The CDR3: CASSIGQGGGELFF. In nucleotides, the CDR3 is TGTGCCAGCAGCATAGGACAGGGCGGCGGGGAGCTGTTTTTT. The chain recombines TRBV7-8 with TRBJ2-2, with 8 bases aligning to TRBD1. The CDR3 spans 14 residues. With 5 bases clipped from V and 7 bases from J, the junction kept 6 bases outside the gene matches. Per germline, CDR1 SGHVS and CDR2 FQNEAQ.

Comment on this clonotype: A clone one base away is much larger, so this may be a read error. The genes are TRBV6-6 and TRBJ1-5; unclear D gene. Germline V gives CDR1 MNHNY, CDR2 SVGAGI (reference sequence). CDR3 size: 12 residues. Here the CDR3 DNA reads TGTGCCAGCAGTATGGAGGATCAGCCCCAGAATTTT. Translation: CASSMEDQPQNF.

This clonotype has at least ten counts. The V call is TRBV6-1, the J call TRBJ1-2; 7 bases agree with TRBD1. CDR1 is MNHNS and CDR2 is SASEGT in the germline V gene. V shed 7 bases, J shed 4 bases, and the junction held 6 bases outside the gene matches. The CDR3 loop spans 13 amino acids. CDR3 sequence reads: CASTPNRGYGYTF. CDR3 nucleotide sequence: TGTGCCAGCACCCCAAACAGGGGCTATGGCTACACCTTC.

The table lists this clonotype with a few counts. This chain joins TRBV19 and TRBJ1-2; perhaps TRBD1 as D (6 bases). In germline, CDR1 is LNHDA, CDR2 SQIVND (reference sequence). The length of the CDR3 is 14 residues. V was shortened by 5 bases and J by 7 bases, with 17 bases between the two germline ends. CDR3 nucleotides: TGTGCCAGTAGTTCCGACAGGATCTCGACTGGCTACACCTTC. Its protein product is CASSSDRISTGYTF.

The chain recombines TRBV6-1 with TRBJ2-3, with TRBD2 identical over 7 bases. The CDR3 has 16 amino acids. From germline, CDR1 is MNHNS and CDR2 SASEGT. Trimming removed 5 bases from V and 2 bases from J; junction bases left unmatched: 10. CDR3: CASSPLGGGFTDTQYF. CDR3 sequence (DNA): TGTGCCAGCAGTCCCCTGGGGGGGGGGTTCACAGATACGCAGTATTTT.

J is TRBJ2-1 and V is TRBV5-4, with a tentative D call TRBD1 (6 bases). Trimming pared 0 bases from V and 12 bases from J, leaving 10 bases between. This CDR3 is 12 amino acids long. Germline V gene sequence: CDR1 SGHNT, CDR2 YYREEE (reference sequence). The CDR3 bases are TGTGCCAGCAGCTTGGGGGGGCCAAGGCAGTTCTTC. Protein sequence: CASSLGGPRQFF.

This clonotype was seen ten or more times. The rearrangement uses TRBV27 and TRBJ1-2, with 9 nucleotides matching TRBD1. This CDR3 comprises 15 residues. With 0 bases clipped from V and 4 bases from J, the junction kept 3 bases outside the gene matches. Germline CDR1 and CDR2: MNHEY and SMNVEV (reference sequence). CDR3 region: CASSLSRQGVYGYTF. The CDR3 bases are TGTGCCAGCAGTTTATCCAGACAGGGGGTCTATGGCTACACCTTC.

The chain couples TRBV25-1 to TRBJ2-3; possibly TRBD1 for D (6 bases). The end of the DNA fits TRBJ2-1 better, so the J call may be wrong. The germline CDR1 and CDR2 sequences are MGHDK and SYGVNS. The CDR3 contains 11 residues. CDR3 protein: CASSVGTKQFF. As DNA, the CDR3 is TGTGCCAGCAGCGTCGGGACAAAGCAGTTCTTC.